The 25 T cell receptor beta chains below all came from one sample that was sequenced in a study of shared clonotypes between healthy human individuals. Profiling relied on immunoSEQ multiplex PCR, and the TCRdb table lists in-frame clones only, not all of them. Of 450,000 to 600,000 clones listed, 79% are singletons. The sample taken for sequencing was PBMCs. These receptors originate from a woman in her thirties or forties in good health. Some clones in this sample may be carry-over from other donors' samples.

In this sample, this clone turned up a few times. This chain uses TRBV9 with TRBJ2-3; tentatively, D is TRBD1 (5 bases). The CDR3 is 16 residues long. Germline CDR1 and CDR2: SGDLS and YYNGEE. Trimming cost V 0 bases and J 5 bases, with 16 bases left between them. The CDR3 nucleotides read TGTGCCAGCAGCGTAGGCTTACAGTGGGGCGTAGATACGCAGTATTTT. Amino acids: CASSVGLQWGVDTQYF.

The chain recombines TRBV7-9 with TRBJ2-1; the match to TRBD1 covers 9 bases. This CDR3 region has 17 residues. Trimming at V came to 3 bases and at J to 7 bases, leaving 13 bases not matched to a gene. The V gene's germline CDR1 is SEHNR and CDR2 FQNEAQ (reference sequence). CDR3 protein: CASSFLTGTGSLNEQFF. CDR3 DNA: TGTGCCAGCAGCTTTTTAACCGGGACAGGGAGTCTGAATGAGCAGTTCTTC. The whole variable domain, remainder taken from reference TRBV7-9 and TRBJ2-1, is DTGVSQNPRHKITKRGQNVTFRCDPISEHNRLYWYRQTLGQGPEFLTYFQNEAQLEKSRLLSDRFSAERPKGSFSTLEIQRTEQGDSAMYLCASSFLTGTGSLNEQFFGPGTRLTVL.

The CDR3 sequence is CASSLQGSGVGEQYF. CDR3 nucleotides: TGTGCCAGCAGCTTACAAGGCTCAGGGGTGGGCGAGCAGTACTTC. The chain links TRBV7-3 to TRBJ2-7, with a tentative D call TRBD1 (6 bases). This CDR3 region has 15 residues. Trimming pared 2 bases from V and 6 bases from J, leaving 17 bases between. Germline CDR1 and CDR2: SGHTA and FQGTGA.

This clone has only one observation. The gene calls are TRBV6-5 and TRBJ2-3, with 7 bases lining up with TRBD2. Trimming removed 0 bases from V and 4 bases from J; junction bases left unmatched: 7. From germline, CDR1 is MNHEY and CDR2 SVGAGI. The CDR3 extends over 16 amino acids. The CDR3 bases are TGTGCCAGCAGTTACTCTGCGGGAGAGGCGGCAGATACGCAGTATTTT. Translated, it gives CASSYSAGEAADTQYF.

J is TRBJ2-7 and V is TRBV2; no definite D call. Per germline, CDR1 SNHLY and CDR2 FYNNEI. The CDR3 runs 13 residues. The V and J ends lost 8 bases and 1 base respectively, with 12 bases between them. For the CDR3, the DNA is TGTGCCAGCCTTCTCCAGGCATCCTACGAGCAGTACTTC. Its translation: CASLLQASYEQYF.

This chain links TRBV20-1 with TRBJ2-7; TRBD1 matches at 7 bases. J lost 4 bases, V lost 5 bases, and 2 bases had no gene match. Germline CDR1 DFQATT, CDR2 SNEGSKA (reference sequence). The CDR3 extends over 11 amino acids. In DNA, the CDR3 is TGCAGTGCTGGGGACAGATACGAGCAGTACTTC. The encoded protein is CSAGDRYEQYF.

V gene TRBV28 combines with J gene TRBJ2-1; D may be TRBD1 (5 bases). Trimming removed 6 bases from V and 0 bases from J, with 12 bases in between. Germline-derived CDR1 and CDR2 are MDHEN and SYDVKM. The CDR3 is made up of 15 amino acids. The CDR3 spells CASSKTGFSYNEQFF. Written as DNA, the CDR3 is TGTGCCAGCAGCAAAACAGGTTTCTCCTACAATGAGCAGTTCTTC. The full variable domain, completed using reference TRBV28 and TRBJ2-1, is DVKVTQSSRYLVKRTGEKVFLECVQDMDHENMFWYRQDPGLGLRLIYFSYDVKMKEKGDIPEGYSVSREKKERFSLILESASTNQTSMYLCASSKTGFSYNEQFFGPGTRLTVL.

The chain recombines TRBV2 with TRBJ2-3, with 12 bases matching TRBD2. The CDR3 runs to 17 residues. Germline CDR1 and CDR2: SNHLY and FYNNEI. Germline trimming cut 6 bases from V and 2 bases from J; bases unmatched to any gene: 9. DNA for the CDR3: TGTGCCAGCAGGATAGGGGGACTAGCGGGCCACACAGATACGCAGTATTTT. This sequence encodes CASRIGGLAGHTDTQYF.

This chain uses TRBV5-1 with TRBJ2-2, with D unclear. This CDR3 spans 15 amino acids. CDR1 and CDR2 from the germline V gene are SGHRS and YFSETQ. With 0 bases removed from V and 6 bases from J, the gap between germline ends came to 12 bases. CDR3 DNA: TGCGCCAGCAGCTTGGTTCCGCGGCACGCCGGGGAGCTGTTTTTT. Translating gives CASSLVPRHAGELFF.

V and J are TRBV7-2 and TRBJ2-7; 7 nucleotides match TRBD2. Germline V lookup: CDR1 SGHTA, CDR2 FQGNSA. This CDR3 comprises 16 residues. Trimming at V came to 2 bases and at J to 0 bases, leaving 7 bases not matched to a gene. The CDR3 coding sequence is TGTGCCAGCAGCTTAAGAGGAGCGGGGAGCTCCTACGAGCAGTACTTC. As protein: CASSLRGAGSSYEQYF.

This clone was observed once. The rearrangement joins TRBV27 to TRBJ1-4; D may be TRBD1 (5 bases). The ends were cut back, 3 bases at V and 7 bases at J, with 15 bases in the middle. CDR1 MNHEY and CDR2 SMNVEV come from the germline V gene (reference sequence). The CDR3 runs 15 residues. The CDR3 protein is CASSFNSGGGEKLFF. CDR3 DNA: TGTGCCAGCAGTTTTAATTCGGGGGGAGGTGAAAAACTGTTTTTT.

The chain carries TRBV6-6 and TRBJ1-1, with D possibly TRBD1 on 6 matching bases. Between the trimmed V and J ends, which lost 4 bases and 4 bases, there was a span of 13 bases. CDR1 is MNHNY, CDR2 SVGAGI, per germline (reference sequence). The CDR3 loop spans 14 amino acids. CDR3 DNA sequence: TGTGCCAGCAGTTCCTTCACAGGGAGCACTGAAGCTTTCTTT. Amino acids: CASSSFTGSTEAFF.

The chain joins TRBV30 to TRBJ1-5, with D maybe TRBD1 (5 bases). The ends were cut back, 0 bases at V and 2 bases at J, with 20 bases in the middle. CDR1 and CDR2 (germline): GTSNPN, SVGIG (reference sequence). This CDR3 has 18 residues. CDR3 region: CAWSVQVVSRGGNQPQHF. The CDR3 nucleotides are TGTGCCTGGAGTGTACAAGTAGTGTCTAGGGGTGGCAATCAGCCCCAGCATTTT.

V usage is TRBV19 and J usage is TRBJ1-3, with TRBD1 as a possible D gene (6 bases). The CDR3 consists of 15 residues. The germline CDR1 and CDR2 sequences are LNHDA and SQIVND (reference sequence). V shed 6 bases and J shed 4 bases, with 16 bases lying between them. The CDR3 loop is CASSNSRDTGNTIYF. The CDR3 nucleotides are TGTGCCAGTAGCAACTCCCGGGACACCGGAAACACCATATATTTT.

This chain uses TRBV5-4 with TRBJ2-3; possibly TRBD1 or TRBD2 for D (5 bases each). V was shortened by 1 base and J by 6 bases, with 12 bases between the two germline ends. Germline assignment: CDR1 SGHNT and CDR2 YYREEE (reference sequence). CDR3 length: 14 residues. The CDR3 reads CASSLSGTGDTQYF. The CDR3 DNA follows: TGTGCCAGCAGCTTGTCTGGGACGGGGGATACGCAGTATTTT.

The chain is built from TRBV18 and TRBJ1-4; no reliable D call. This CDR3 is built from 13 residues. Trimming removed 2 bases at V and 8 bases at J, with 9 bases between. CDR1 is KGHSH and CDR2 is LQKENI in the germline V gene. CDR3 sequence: CASSPGLLEKLFF. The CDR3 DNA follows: TGTGCCAGCTCACCAGGGCTATTGGAAAAACTGTTTTTT.

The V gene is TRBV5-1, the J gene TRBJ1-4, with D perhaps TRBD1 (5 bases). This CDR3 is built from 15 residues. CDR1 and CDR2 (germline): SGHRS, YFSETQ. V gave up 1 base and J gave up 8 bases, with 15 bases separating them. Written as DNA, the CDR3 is TGCGCCAGCAGCTTGTCGGGGGTTGTAGAGGAAAAACTGTTTTTT. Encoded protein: CASSLSGVVEEKLFF.

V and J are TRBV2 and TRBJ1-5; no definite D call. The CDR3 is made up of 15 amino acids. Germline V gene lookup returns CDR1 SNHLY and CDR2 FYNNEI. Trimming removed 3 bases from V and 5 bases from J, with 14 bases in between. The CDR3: CASSERRGIYQPQHF. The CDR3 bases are TGTGCCAGCAGTGAGAGGCGGGGAATTTATCAGCCCCAGCATTTT. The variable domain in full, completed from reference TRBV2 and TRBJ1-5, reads EPEVTQTPSHQVTQMGQEVILRCVPISNHLYFYWYRQILGQKVEFLVSFYNNEISEKSEIFDDQFSVERPDGSNFTLKIRSTKLEDSAMYFCASSERRGIYQPQHFGDGTRLSIL.

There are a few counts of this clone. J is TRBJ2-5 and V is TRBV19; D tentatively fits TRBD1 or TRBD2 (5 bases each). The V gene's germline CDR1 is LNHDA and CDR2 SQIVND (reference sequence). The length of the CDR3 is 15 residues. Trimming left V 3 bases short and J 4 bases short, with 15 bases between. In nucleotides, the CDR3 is TGTGCCAGTAGTATCGGCCCCGCGAGGGGAGAGACCCAGTACTTC. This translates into CASSIGPARGETQYF. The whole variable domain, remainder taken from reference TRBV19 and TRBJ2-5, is DGGITQSPKYLFRKEGQNVTLSCEQNLNHDAMYWYRQDPGQGLRLIYYSQIVNDFQKGDIAEGYSVSREKKESFPLTVTSAQKNPTAFYLCASSIGPARGETQYFGPGTRLLVL.

CDR3 residues: CASSPAVGDEQFF. The CDR3, as DNA: TGTGCCAGCAGCCCGGCCGTGGGGGATGAGCAGTTCTTC. The V gene is TRBV5-6, the J gene TRBJ2-1; D assignment may be TRBD1 or TRBD2 (5 bases each). V lost 4 bases and J lost 8, with 13 bases in between. This CDR3 has 13 residues. Germline-derived CDR1 and CDR2 are SGHDT and YYEEEE.

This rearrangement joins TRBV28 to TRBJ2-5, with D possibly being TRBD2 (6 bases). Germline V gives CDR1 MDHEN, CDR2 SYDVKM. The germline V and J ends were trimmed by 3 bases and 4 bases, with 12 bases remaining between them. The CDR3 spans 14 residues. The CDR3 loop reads CASSFQRVRETQYF. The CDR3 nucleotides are TGTGCCAGCAGTTTCCAGCGGGTCCGAGAGACCCAGTACTTC.

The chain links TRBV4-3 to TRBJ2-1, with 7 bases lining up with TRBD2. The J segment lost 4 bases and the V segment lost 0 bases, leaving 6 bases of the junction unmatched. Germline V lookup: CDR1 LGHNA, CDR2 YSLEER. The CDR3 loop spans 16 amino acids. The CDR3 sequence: CASSQDPSGEYNEQFF. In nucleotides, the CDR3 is TGCGCCAGCAGCCAAGATCCTAGCGGAGAGTACAATGAGCAGTTCTTC.

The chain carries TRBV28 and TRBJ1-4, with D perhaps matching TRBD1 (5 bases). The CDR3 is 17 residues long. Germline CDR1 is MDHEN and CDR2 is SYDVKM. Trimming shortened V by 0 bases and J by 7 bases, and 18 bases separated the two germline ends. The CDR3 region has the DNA TGTGCCAGCAGTTTATGCTCCCCCGGGACGGCGTGTGAAAAACTGTTTTTT. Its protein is CASSLCSPGTACEKLFF.

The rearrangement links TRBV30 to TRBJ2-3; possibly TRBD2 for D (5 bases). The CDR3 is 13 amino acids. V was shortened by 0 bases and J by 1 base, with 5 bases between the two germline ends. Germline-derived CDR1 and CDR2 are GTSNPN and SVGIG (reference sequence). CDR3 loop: CAWSVSGTDTQYF. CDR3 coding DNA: TGTGCCTGGAGTGTTAGCGGCACAGATACGCAGTATTTT.

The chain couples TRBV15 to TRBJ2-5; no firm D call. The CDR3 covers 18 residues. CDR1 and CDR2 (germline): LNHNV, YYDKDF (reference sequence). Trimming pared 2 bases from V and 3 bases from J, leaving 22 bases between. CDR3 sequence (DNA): TGTGCCACCAGCAGAACCTTGCCCCGGGTTCTTAGGGAAGAGACCCAGTACTTC. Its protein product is CATSRTLPRVLREETQYF. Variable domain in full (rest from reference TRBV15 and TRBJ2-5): DAMVIQNPRYQVTQFGKPVTLSCSQTLNHNVMYWYQQKSSQAPKLLFHYYDKDFNNEADTPDNFQSRRPNTSFCFLDIRSPGLGDTAMYLCATSRTLPRVLREETQYFGPGTRLLVL.